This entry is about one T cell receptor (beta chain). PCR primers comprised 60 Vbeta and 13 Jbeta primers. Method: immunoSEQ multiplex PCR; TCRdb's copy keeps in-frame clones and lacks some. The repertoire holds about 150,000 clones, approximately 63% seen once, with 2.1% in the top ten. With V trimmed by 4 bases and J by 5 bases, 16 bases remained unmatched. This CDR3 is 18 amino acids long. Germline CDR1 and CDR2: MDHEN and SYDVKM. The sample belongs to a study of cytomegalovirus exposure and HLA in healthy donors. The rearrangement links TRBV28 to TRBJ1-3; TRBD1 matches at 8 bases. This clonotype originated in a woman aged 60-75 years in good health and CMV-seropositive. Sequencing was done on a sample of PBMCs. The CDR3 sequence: CASSSKGRGQEIRNTIYF. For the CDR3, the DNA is TGTGCCAGCAGTTCAAAGGGCAGGGGGCAGGAAATTAGAAACACCATATATTTT.